One and the same sample provided the 25 T cell receptor beta chains below, sequenced in a study of shared T cell receptors in the human thymus. The protocol was immunoSEQ multiplex PCR, while the TCRdb copy is restricted to in-frame clones and leaves out a portion. The sample has 630,000 or so clones, about 89% seen once. The same data also contributed to another study, on human thymus T cells.

The sample taken for sequencing was thymocytes. The source is a boy in the first two years of life with a congenital heart defect.

V and J are TRBV7-3 and TRBJ1-2, with unresolved D. The CDR3 runs to 14 residues. Germline V gives CDR1 SGHTA, CDR2 FQGTGA. V was clipped by 1 base and J by 8 bases, with 14 bases between them. The CDR3 reads CASSLRLVPLGYTF. The CDR3 region has the DNA TGTGCCAGCAGCTTAAGACTGGTACCACTCGGCTACACCTTC.

The V gene is TRBV4-3, the J gene TRBJ2-7; D may be TRBD1 (5 bases). This CDR3 is 16 amino acids long. The V gene lost 3 bases and the J gene lost 0 bases, with 15 bases spanning the gap. In germline, CDR1 is LGHNA, CDR2 YSLEER. This chain's CDR3 is CASSQTGTGNSYEQYF. CDR3 DNA sequence: TGCGCCAGCAGCCAGACGGGCACAGGAAACTCCTACGAGCAGTACTTC.

This rearrangement joins TRBV7-2 to TRBJ2-1; D gene unclear. V was clipped by 2 bases and J by 5 bases, with 13 bases between them. Germline V lookup: CDR1 SGHTA, CDR2 FQGNSA. The CDR3 covers 15 residues. The chain's CDR3 is CASSLLWQSHNEQFF. CDR3 nucleotides: TGTGCCAGCAGCTTATTATGGCAGTCCCACAATGAGCAGTTCTTC.

The chain links TRBV30 to TRBJ1-1, with a tentative D call TRBD1 (6 bases). The CDR3 has 15 residues. CDR1 is GTSNPN and CDR2 is SVGIG in the germline V gene (reference sequence). Trimming removed 3 bases from V and 1 base from J, with 15 bases in between. The CDR3 loop reads CAWRQTGHKNTEAFF. The CDR3 DNA reads as TGTGCCTGGAGGCAAACGGGACACAAGAACACTGAAGCTTTCTTT.

This clone was seen just once. V is TRBV7-2 and J is TRBJ1-4, with TRBD1 identical over 8 bases. Germline assignment: CDR1 SGHTA and CDR2 FQGNSA. The junction had 8 bases not matched to a gene; V was cut back by 6 bases and J by 2 bases. This CDR3 contains 16 residues. The CDR3 is CASRFGQGGTNEKLFF. CDR3 DNA sequence: TGTGCCAGCAGGTTTGGACAGGGTGGCACTAATGAAAAACTGTTTTTT. Looking up the rest from reference TRBV7-2 and TRBJ1-4 gives the full variable domain: GAGVSQSPSNKVTEKGKDVELRCDPISGHTALYWYRQSLGQGLEFLIYFQGNSAPDKSGLPSDRFSAERTGGSVSTLTIQRTQQEDSAVYLCASRFGQGGTNEKLFFGSGTQLSVL.

This clone was observed once. J is TRBJ2-2 and V is TRBV7-2, with 7 bases matching TRBD2. The CDR3 has 19 residues. CDR1 is SGHTA, CDR2 FQGNSA, per germline. The V and J ends lost 1 base and 1 base, in that order; junction bases with no gene match: 12. Here the CDR3 DNA reads TGTGCCAGCAGCTTAGTCCCTTCCCCCATAGCGGGGAACACCGGGGAGCTGTTTTTT. Its translation: CASSLVPSPIAGNTGELFF.

The genes are TRBV5-4 and TRBJ1-2, with 7 bases that match TRBD1. The length of the CDR3 is 15 residues. After removal of 0 bases from V and 3 bases from J, the junction contained 5 bases not matched to a gene. Looked up from germline, CDR1 is SGHNT and CDR2 is YYREEE (reference sequence). CDR3 region: CASSLAAGQDYGYTF. CDR3 nucleotides: TGTGCCAGCAGCTTGGCCGCCGGACAGGACTATGGCTACACCTTC.

This chain joins TRBV6-5 and TRBJ1-5; TRBD1 aligns across 8 bases. The J segment lost 2 bases and the V segment lost 8 bases, leaving 8 bases of the junction unmatched. In germline, CDR1 is MNHEY, CDR2 SVGAGI. The CDR3 contains 15 residues. Written as DNA, the CDR3 is TGTGCCAGCGTACAGGGGGAATTTTGCAATCAGCCCCAGCATTTT. Translated: CASVQGEFCNQPQHF.

The CDR3 DNA reads as TGTGCCAGCAGCCCACTAGCCCCGGTGGCAGATACGCAGTATTTT. It yields the protein CASSPLAPVADTQYF. This rearrangement joins TRBV4-2 to TRBJ2-3; D possibly corresponds to TRBD2 (6 bases). The length of the CDR3 is 15 residues. The germline gives CDR1 LGHNA, CDR2 YNFKEQ. The V and J ends lost 4 bases and 4 bases respectively, with 15 bases between them.

The rearrangement links TRBV7-8 to TRBJ1-2, with 9 bases aligning to TRBD1. CDR1 SGHVS and CDR2 FQNEAQ come from the germline V gene. With V trimmed by 3 bases and J by 6 bases, 8 bases remained unmatched. This CDR3 contains 15 residues. This chain's CDR3 is CASSLTRDRVDGYTF. The CDR3 coding sequence is TGTGCCAGCAGCTTGACCCGGGACAGGGTCGATGGCTACACCTTC. Using reference TRBV7-8 and TRBJ1-2 for the parts outside the CDR3, the full variable domain is GAGVSQSPRYKVAKRGQDVALRCDPISGHVSLFWYQQALGQGPEFLTYFQNEAQLDKSGLPSDRFFAERPEGSVSTLKIQRTQQEDSAVYLCASSLTRDRVDGYTFGSGTRLTVV.

The V and J genes are TRBV5-6 and TRBJ2-5; possible D gene TRBD1, 6 bases. Per germline, CDR1 SGHDT and CDR2 YYEEEE. Trimming pared 1 base from V and 3 bases from J, leaving 16 bases between. The length of the CDR3 is 16 residues. CDR3 nucleotides: TGTGCCAGCAGCTTGAGGTGGGGAGAGGGGGAAGAGACCCAGTACTTC. It yields the protein CASSLRWGEGEETQYF.

The genes are TRBV4-1 and TRBJ1-2; no clear D. The CDR3 has 16 amino acids. Trimming shortened V by 4 bases and J by 5 bases, and 20 bases separated the two germline ends. CDR1 is MGHRA and CDR2 is YSYEKL in the germline V gene. CDR3 DNA sequence: TGCGCCAGCAGCCGACTCGACGGGGTCGACCATTATGGCTACACCTTC. Amino acids: CASSRLDGVDHYGYTF.

The V and J genes are TRBV5-1 and TRBJ2-4, with a tentative D call TRBD1 (5 bases). Trimming shortened V by 5 bases and J by 5 bases, and 14 bases separated the two germline ends. Germline V gives CDR1 SGHRS, CDR2 YFSETQ. The CDR3 totals 14 residues. The CDR3 sequence is CASRKGHVENIQYF. The CDR3 region has the DNA TGCGCCAGCAGGAAAGGACATGTTGAAAACATTCAGTACTTC.

This chain joins TRBV4-3 and TRBJ2-5; D is unresolved. V dropped 0 bases and J dropped 5 bases, with 10 bases sitting between them. CDR1 is LGHNA and CDR2 is YSLEER in the germline V gene. The CDR3 contains 14 residues. CDR3 sequence (DNA): TGCGCCAGCAGCCAAGAAACTATTGAGGAGACCCAGTACTTC. Protein: CASSQETIEETQYF.

The chain employs TRBV4-3 and TRBJ1-4; D is possibly TRBD1 (5 bases). The CDR3 runs 16 residues. Germline V gene data show CDR1 as LGHNA and CDR2 as YSLEER. V lost 1 base and J lost 8, with 17 bases in between. CDR3 sequence reads: CASSQAWGPRGEKLFF. The CDR3 nucleotides read TGCGCCAGCAGCCAAGCATGGGGCCCCCGAGGAGAAAAACTGTTTTTT.

The chain couples TRBV27 to TRBJ1-1; possible D gene TRBD1, 5 bases. Trimming left V 5 bases short and J 3 bases short, with 13 bases between. Germline lookup yields CDR1 MNHEY and CDR2 SMNVEV (reference sequence). The CDR3 extends over 14 amino acids. The CDR3 region is CASSPFPGYTEAFF. The CDR3 nucleotides read TGTGCCAGCAGTCCTTTTCCAGGGTACACTGAAGCTTTCTTT.

V and J are TRBV5-8 and TRBJ2-7, with 8 bases matching TRBD2. V shed 6 bases, J shed 2 bases, and the junction held 4 bases outside the gene matches. This CDR3 has 13 amino acids. In germline, CDR1 is SGHTS, CDR2 YDEGEE. Written as DNA, the CDR3 is TGTGCCAGCACGGGGGGGCTCACCTACGAGCAGTACTTC. This codes for CASTGGLTYEQYF.

The chain recombines TRBV4-1 with TRBJ1-2, with 7 bases matching TRBD1. J lost 4 bases, V lost 3 bases, and 8 bases had no gene match. CDR3 length: 15 amino acids. CDR1 MGHRA and CDR2 YSYEKL come from the germline V gene. The CDR3 region has the DNA TGCGCCAGCAGCCAGGAGGATGGGACAGCCTATGGCTACACCTTC. Its translation: CASSQEDGTAYGYTF.

The gene calls are TRBV28 and TRBJ1-2; the match to TRBD1 covers 9 bases. J gave up 7 bases and V 4 bases, and 16 bases lay outside the gene matches. Germline CDR1 reads MDHEN; CDR2 reads SYDVKM. This CDR3 has 17 amino acids. DNA of the CDR3: TGTGCCAGCAGTTCTTGGACTTACCGGGACAGGGCGAGTGGCTACACCTTC. Amino acids: CASSSWTYRDRASGYTF.

V gene TRBV5-1 combines with J gene TRBJ1-3; D remains unclear. V was cut by 0 bases and J by 8 bases, with 12 bases left in between. Germline-derived CDR1 and CDR2 are SGHRS and YFSETQ. The CDR3 covers 14 residues. The CDR3 DNA is TGCGCCAGCAGCTTGGTAGGAGAGGAGGACACCATATATTTT. It translates to CASSLVGEEDTIYF.

V and J are TRBV18 and TRBJ2-7; D is possibly TRBD2 (6 bases). The germline gives CDR1 KGHSH, CDR2 LQKENI. V lost 3 bases, J lost 1 base, and 19 bases lay in between. The CDR3 has 17 amino acids. CDR3 coding DNA: TGTGCCAGCTCACCGTTGGGACTCTCAATTCTTTCCTACGAGCAGTACTTC. This encodes CASSPLGLSILSYEQYF.

The chain links TRBV2 to TRBJ2-7; D might be TRBD2 (5 bases). The CDR3 is made up of 15 amino acids. V gave up 2 bases and J gave up 3 bases, with 14 bases separating them. In germline, CDR1 is SNHLY, CDR2 FYNNEI. The CDR3 DNA is TGTGCCAGCAGTGAACCCCCTAGAGGGCTCTACGAGCAGTACTTC. Amino acids: CASSEPPRGLYEQYF.

The chain couples TRBV5-6 to TRBJ2-1; 7 nucleotides match TRBD1. The CDR3 loop spans 17 amino acids. V lost 0 bases and J lost 4; bases outside the gene matches: 10. Germline-derived CDR1 and CDR2 are SGHDT and YYEEEE. The CDR3, as DNA: TGTGCCAGCAGCTTGGGAATCGACAGGGTGGGGTACAATGAGCAGTTCTTC. This translates into CASSLGIDRVGYNEQFF.

The chain joins TRBV7-2 to TRBJ1-2; 10 bases are a match to TRBD1. From germline, CDR1 is SGHTA and CDR2 FQGNSA. V lost 1 base, J lost 8 bases, and 10 bases stayed unmatched. This CDR3 comprises 16 residues. The CDR3 nucleotides read TGTGCCAGCAGCTTAGTTCCACCGGGACAGGGGTTGGGCTACACCTTC. Protein sequence: CASSLVPPGQGLGYTF.

A single count supports this clone. The V gene is TRBV2, the J gene TRBJ2-4; a weak D match, TRBD1 (5 bases). CDR1 is SNHLY and CDR2 is FYNNEI in the germline V gene. The CDR3 has 17 residues. The V end was cut by 4 bases, the J end by 5 bases, with 21 bases between. This CDR3 is CASSVQRPGIEENIQYF. The CDR3 coding sequence is TGTGCCAGCAGTGTACAACGTCCAGGGATCGAGGAAAACATTCAGTACTTC.